The entry below gives a single T cell receptor beta chain sequence along with its context. Trimming stripped 1 base from V and 3 bases from J, with 12 bases between. Germline CDR1 and CDR2: MGHRA and YSYEKL. CDR3 length: 16 amino acids. The data stem from a study of blood T cell repertoires in COVID-19. Study details: The study drew acute and convalescent COVID-19 samples from the United States, Italy and Spain. Sample material is recorded as cDNA or gDNA derived from T cells, B-cell-depleted T cells, or PBMCs.

As handled by the study authors: Reference gene primer amplification gave nucleated cell count estimates. TCRdb keeps only in-frame clones here, not all; method: immunoSEQ multiplex PCR. V and J calls and clone size come straight from that table; D and trimming were deduced from the DNA. The top ten clones hold about 0.7% of a sample with 200,000 to 300,000 clones, roughly 86% of them seen once. The chain combines TRBV4-1 with TRBJ1-4; no reliable D call. Sample: peripheral blood. The receptor was derived from a human donor in a cohort sampled during active COVID-19. The CDR3 nucleotides read TGCGCCAGCAGCCAAGTAGGCGGGGTTCCTAATGAAAAACTGTTTTTT. Encoded protein: CASSQVGGVPNEKLFF.